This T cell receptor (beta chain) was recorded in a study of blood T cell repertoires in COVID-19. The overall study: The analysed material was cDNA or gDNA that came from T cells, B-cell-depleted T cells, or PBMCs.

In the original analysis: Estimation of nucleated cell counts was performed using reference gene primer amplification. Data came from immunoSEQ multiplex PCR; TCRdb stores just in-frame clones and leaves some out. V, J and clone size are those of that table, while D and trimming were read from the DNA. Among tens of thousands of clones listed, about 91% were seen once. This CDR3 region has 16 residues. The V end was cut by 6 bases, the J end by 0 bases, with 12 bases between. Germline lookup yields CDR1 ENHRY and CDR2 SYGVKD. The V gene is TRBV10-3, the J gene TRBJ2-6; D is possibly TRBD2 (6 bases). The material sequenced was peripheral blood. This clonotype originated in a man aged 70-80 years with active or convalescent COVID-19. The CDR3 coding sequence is TGTGCCATCAGATCGGACGGGAGCTCTGGGGCCAACGTCCTGACTTTC. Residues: CAIRSDGSSGANVLTF.